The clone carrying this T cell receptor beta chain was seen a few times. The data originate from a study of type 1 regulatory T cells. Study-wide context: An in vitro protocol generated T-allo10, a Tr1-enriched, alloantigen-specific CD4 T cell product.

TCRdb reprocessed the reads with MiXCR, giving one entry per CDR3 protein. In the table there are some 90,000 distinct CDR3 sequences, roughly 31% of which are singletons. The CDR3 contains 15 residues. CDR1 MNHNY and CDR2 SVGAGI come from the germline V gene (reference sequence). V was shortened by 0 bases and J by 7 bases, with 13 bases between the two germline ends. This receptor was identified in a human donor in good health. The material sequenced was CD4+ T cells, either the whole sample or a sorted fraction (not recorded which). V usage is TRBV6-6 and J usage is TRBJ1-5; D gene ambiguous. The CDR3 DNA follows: TGTGCCAGCAGTTACTCCCCCAATTTGAGGCAGCCCCAGCATTTT. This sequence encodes CASSYSPNLRQPQHF.